This T cell receptor (beta chain) came from a study of CD8 T cells in Susac syndrome. The CDR3 spans 13 residues. From germline, CDR1 is SGHTA and CDR2 FQGNSA. An input of roughly 0.5 to 1 ug of RNA was subjected to reverse transcription using random hexamers. A multiplex approach, immunoSEQ multiplex PCR, amplified TCR beta CDR3 across 54 Vbeta and 13 Jbeta. TCRdb called the immunoSEQ multiplex PCR reads again in MiXCR, with one record for every CDR3 protein. The sample lists roughly 130,000 distinct CDR3 sequences, roughly 94% occurring once. This clonotype came up once. Antigen unknown. At one boundary the junction diverges from the germline segment, which might be a read error. General observations from the study: TCR sequencing and HLA analysis covered a relatively small number of individuals.

The CD8+ and CD4+ T cells were isolated magnetically using a negative isolation approach, whereas the TEMRA cells were enriched by FACS. The TCR sequence derives from a human donor with Susac syndrome. This sequence joins TRBV7-2 and TRBJ2-3; tentative D call: TRBD2 (6 bases). Sequenced material: CD8+ T cells from PBMCs. CDR3 sequence (DNA): TGTGCCAGCAACTTAGGAAGCGGGTTAGAGCAGTATTTT. Protein sequence: CASNLGSGLEQYF.